This T cell receptor (beta chain) is drawn from a study of blood T cell repertoires in COVID-19. With 5 bases clipped from V and 0 bases from J, the junction kept 15 bases outside the gene matches. Germline V gene data show CDR1 as LGHDT and CDR2 as YNNKEL (reference sequence). CDR3 length: 20 amino acids. Method: immunoSEQ multiplex PCR; TCRdb's copy keeps in-frame clones and lacks some. The table lists 100,000 to 120,000 clones, over 75% of them singletons. This TCR came from a human donor in a cohort sampled during active COVID-19. The sample consisted of peripheral blood. The rearrangement uses TRBV3-1 (or the pseudogene TRBV3-2) and TRBJ2-3; 12 nucleotides agree with TRBD2. CDR3 nucleotide sequence: TGTGCCAGCAGCAAGACCCGGGGACTAGCGGGTTCCTTTAGCACAGATACGCAGTATTTT. Protein product: CASSKTRGLAGSFSTDTQYF.